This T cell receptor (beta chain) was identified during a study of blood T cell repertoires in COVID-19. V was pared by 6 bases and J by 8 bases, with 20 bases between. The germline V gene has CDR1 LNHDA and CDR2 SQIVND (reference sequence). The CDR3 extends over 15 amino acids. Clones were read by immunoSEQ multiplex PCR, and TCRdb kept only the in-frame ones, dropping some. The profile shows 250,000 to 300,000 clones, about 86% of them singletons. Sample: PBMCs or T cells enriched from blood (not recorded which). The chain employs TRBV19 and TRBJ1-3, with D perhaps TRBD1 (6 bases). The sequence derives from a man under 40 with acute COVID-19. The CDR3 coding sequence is TGTGCCAGTAGCTCCACTACTTCACAGGGAGACACCATATATTTT. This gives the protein CASSSTTSQGDTIYF.